This TCR beta chain was documented in a study of blood T cell repertoires in COVID-19. The overall study: Donors in the United States, Italy and Spain gave samples during acute or convalescent COVID-19. PBMCs, B-cell-depleted T cells, or T cells provided the cDNA or gDNA that made up the material.

Germline values: CDR1 SGHDT, CDR2 YYEEEE. CDR3 size: 16 residues. V gave up 1 base and J gave up 6 bases, with 16 bases separating them. Generated by immunoSEQ multiplex PCR, the TCRdb table keeps only in-frame clones and is missing some. Of around 300,000 clones detected, roughly 90% appear once; the ten largest clones hold 2% to 2.5%. This clone was seen just once. The source material was peripheral blood. The V and J genes are TRBV5-6 and TRBJ1-4; D is possibly TRBD1 (5 bases). The receptor's source is a man aged 45-65 years with acute or convalescent COVID-19. The CDR3 reads CASSLRQGGVHEKLFF. The CDR3, as DNA: TGTGCCAGCAGCTTGCGCCAGGGCGGCGTCCATGAAAAACTGTTTTTT.